The clone carrying this T cell receptor (beta chain) was observed a handful of times. No antigen is known for it. The trim removed 5 bases at V and 3 bases at J, leaving 6 bases unmatched. The CDR3 contains 14 residues. Germline CDR1 is SGHVS and CDR2 is FQNEAQ. These data come from a study of T cell responses to AZD1222 COVID-19 vaccine. General observations from the study: No repertoire was sampled before or during the peak T cell response, only after it.

TCRdb keeps only in-frame clones here, not all; method: immunoSEQ multiplex PCR. The sample has 95,000 to 100,000 clones; less than 90% are singletons. This rearrangement joins TRBV7-8 to TRBJ2-7; 8 bases are a match to TRBD1. This sample comprised peripheral blood, obtained on day 0 of AZD1222 vaccination. The receptor comes from an adult in good health. DNA of the CDR3: TGTGCCAGCAGCGGGCCTACAGGGGGCTACGAGCAGTACTTC. Encoded protein: CASSGPTGGYEQYF.